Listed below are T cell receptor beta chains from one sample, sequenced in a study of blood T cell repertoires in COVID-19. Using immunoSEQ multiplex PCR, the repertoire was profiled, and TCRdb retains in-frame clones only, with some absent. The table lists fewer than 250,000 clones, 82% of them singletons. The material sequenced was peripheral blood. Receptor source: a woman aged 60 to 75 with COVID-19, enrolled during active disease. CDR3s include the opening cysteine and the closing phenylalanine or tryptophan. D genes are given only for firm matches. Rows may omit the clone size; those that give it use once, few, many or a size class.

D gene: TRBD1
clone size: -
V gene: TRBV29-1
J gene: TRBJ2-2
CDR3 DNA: TGCAGCGTTGAAGCTACAGGGGCCGGGGAGCTGTTTTTT
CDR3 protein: CSVEATGAGELFF

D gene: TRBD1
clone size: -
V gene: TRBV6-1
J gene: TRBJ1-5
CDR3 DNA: TGTGCCAGCAGTGCCGACAGGGGCGGTCAGCCCCAGCATTTT
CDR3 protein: CASSADRGGQPQHF

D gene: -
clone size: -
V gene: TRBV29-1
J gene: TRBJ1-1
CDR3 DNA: TGCAGCGTTGGACTCCCCCGTGGGACTGAAGCTTTCTTT
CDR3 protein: CSVGLPRGTEAFF

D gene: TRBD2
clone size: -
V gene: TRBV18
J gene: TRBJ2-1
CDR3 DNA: TGTGCCAGCTCCCCCCTGACTAGCGGGGGGGTCCCCAATGAGCAGTTCTTC
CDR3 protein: CASSPLTSGGVPNEQFF

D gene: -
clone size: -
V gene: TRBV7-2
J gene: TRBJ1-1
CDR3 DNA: TGTGCCAGCAGCCAGGGACAATTGAACACTGAAGCTTTCTTT
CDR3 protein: CASSQGQLNTEAFF

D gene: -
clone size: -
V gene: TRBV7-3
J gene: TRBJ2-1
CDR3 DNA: TGTGCCAGCAGCTCATCAACAACAGGGTCGAAGCAGTTCTTC
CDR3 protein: CASSSSTTGSKQFF

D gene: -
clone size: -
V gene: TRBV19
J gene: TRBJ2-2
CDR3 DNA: TGTGCCAGTACCCTTAGGGGTAGAACCGGGGAGCTGTTTTTT
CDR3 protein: CASTLRGRTGELFF

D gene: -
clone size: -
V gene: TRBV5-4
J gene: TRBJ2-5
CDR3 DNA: TGTGCCAGCAGCTTGCGAAATACCCAGGAGACCCAGTACTTC
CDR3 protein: CASSLRNTQETQYF

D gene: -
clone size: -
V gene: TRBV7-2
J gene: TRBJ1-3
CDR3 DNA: TGTGCCAGCAGTCCAGGGGCTTCAGGAAACACCATATATTTT
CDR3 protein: CASSPGASGNTIYF

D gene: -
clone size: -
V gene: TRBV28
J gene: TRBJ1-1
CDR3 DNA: TGTGCCACCGGGGCCGGGGGCACTGAAGCTTTCTTT
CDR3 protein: CATGAGGTEAFF

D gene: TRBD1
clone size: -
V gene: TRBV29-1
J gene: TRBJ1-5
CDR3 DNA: TGCAGCGTCGAAGGGACAGATAGCAATCAGCCCCAGCATTTT
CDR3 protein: CSVEGTDSNQPQHF

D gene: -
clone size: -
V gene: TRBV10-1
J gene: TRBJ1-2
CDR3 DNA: TGCGCCAGCAGTGAAGAGGCAAGCTATGGCTACACCTTC
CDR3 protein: CASSEEASYGYTF

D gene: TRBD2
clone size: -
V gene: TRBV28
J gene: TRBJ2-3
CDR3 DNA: TGTGCCAGCAGTCCCTTCGCGGGGGTTGGGGCCTCAGATACGCAGTATTTT
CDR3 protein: CASSPFAGVGASDTQYF

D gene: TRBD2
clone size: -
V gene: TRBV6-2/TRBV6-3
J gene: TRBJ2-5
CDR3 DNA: TGTGCCAGCAGTTACTCGACTAGCGTCGAGACCCAGTACTTC
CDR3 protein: CASSYSTSVETQYF

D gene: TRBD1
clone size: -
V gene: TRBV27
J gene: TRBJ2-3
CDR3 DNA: TGTGCCAGCAGTCCATTACCGGGACAGGGAGTAGATACGCAGTATTTT
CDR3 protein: CASSPLPGQGVDTQYF

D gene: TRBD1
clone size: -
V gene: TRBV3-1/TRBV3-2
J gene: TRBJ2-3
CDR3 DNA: TGTGCCAGCAGCGTGACAGGGGGGAGCACAGATACGCAGTATTTT
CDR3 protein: CASSVTGGSTDTQYF

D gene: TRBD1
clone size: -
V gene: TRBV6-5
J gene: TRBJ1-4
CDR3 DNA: TGTGCCAGCAGCGACAGGGGCGCGCGGGAAAAACTGTTTTTT
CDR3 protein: CASSDRGAREKLFF

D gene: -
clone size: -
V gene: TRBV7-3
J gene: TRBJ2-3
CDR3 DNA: TGTGCCAGCAGCTTAAATCCTACCACAGATACGCAGTATTTT
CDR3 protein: CASSLNPTTDTQYF

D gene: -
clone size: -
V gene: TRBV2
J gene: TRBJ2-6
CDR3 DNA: TGTGCCAGCAGTAAAGACAGCTCTGGGGCCAACGTCCTGACTTTC
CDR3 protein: CASSKDSSGANVLTF

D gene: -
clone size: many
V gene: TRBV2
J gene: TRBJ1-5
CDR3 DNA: TGTGCCAGCAGTAAACAGTATAGCAATCAGCCCCAGCATTTT
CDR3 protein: CASSKQYSNQPQHF

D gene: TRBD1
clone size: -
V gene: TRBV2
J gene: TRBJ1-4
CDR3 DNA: TGTGCCAGCAGTCGGGACAGGGTAGAGGAAAAACTGTTTTTT
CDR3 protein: CASSRDRVEEKLFF

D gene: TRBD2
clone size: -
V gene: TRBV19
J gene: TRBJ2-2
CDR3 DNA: TGTGCCAGTAGTATAGATAGCGGGGCCTCCACCGGGGAGCTGTTTTTT
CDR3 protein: CASSIDSGASTGELFF

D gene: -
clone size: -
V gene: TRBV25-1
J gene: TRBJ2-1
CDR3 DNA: TGTGCCAGCAGTGACGCTACAGGGTTATTGGGAAATGAGCAGTTCTTC
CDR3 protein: CASSDATGLLGNEQFF

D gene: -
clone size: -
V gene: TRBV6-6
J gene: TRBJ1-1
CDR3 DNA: TGTGCCAGCAGTTACTCAGATAGAATGAACACTGAAGCTTTCTTT
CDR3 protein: CASSYSDRMNTEAFF

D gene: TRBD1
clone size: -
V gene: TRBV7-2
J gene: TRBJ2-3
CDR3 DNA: TGTGCCAGCAGCTTGGACAGGGCCCGTGAGTGGCAGTATTTT
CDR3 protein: CASSLDRAREWQYF

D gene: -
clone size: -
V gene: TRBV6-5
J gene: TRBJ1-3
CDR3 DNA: TGTGCCAGCAGTCGCGAAACAGGGATTGGAAACACCATATATTTT
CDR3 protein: CASSRETGIGNTIYF